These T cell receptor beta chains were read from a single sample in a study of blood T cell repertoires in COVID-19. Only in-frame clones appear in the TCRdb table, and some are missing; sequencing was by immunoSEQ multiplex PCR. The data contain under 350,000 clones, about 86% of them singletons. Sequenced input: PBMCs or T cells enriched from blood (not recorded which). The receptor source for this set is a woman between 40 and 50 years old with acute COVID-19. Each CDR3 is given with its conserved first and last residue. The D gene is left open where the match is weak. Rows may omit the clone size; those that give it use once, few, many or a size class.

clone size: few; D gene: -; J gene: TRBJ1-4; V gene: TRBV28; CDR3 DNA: TGTGCCAGCAGTCCCGGAGGCCCAAAAACTTCTATAAATGAAAAACTGTTTTTT; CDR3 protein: CASSPGGPKTSINEKLFF
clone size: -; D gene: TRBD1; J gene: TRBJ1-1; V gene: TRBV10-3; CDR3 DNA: TGTGCCATCAGTGCCCTAGACAGGGGAGCTTTCTTT; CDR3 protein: CAISALDRGAFF
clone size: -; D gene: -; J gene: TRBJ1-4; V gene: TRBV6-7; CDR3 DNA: TGTGCCAGCAGTTACTCGCGGGTACTTCGTGCAACTAATGAAAAACTGTTTTTT; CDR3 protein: CASSYSRVLRATNEKLFF
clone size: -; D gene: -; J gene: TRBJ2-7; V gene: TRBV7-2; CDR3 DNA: TGTGCCAGCAGCTTTCAGGGTTCAAGCTCCTACGAGCAGTACTTC; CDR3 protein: CASSFQGSSSYEQYF
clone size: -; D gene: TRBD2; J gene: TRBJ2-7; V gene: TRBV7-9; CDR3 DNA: TGTGCCAGCAGCGACACTAGCGGGGGTTACGAGCAGTACTTC; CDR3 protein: CASSDTSGGYEQYF
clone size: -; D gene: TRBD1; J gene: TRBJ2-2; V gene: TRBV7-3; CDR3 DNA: TGTGCCAGCAGCGGGACAGGGGCCGCGAACACCGGGGAGCTGTTTTTT; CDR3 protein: CASSGTGAANTGELFF
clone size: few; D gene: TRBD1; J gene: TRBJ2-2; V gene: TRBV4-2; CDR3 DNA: TGTGCCAGCAGCCAACGCGTACCGGGACAGGGGGTTTTATTCGGGGAGCTGTTTTTT; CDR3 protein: CASSQRVPGQGVLFGELFF
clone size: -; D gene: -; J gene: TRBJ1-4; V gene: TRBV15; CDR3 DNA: TGTGCCACCAGCAGAGATGGGAGGACTAATGAAAAACTGTTTTTT; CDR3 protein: CATSRDGRTNEKLFF
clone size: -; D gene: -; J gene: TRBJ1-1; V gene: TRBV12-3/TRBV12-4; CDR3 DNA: TGTGCCAGCAGTTTGGGGGCGAACACTGAAGCTTTCTTT; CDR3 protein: CASSLGANTEAFF
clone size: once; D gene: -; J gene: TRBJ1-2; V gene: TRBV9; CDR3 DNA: TGTGCCAGCAGCGTAGGGATCAACGAGGCCAACCTCTATGGCTACACCTTC; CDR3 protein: CASSVGINEANLYGYTF
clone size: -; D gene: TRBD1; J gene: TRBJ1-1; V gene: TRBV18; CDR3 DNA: TGTGCCAGCTCACTCGCGACAGGGCAGACTGAAGCTTTCTTT; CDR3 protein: CASSLATGQTEAFF
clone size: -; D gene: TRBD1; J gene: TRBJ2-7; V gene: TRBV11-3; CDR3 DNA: TGTGCCACTCGGGACAGAGATGGAAGCGAGCAGTACTTC; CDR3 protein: CATRDRDGSEQYF
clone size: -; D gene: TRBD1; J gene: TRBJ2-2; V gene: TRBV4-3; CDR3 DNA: TGCGCCAGCAGCCAAGATCGACCGGGACAGGTCTACACCGGGGAGCTGTTTTTT; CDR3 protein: CASSQDRPGQVYTGELFF
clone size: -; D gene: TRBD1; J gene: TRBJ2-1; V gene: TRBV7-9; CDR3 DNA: TGTGCCAGCAGCTCCCGGGACAGGGACTACAATGAGCAGTTCTTC; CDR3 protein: CASSSRDRDYNEQFF
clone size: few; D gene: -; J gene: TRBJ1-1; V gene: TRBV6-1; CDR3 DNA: TGTGCCAGCAGTGATCCACAGGGCTGGAACACTGAAGCTTTCTTT; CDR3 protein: CASSDPQGWNTEAFF
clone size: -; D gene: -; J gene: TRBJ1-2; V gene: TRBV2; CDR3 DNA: TGTGCCAGCAGTGAAGGGTCAGGGGTTCACTATGGCTACACCTTC; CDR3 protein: CASSEGSGVHYGYTF
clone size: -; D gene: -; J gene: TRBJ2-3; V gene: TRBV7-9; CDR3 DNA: TGTGCCAGCAGCCTCGGGGTTGAGGGAAAAACAGATACGCAGTATTTT; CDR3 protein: CASSLGVEGKTDTQYF
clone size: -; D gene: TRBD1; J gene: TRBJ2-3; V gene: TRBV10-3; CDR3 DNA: TGTGCCACAGGACAGGCCACAGATACGCAGTATTTT; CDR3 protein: CATGQATDTQYF
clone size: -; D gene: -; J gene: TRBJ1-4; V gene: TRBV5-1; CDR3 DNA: TGCGCCAGCAGAACAGGCCCTAATGAAAAACTGTTTTTT; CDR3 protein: CASRTGPNEKLFF
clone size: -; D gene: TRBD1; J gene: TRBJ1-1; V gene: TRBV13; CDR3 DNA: TGTGCCAGCAGCTCCCCCGAGGACAGGGGGGGCAACACTGAAGCTTTCTTT; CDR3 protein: CASSSPEDRGGNTEAFF
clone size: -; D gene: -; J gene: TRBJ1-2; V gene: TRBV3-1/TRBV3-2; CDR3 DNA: TGTGCCAGCAGCCTAGCAGCGGATGGCTACACCTTC; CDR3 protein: CASSLAADGYTF
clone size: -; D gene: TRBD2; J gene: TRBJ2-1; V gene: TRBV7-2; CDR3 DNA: TGTGCCAGCAGCTTAACCGGGACTAGCAGGTACAATGAGCAGTTCTTC; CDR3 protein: CASSLTGTSRYNEQFF
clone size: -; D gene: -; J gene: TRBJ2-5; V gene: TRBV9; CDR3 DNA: TGTGCCAGCAGCGTAACAGTGGGGCGGCTCCAAGAGACCCAGTACTTC; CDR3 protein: CASSVTVGRLQETQYF
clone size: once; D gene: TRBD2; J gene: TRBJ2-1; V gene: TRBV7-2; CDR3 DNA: TGTGCCAGCAGCTTATTAGCGGGGTCCTTAAATGAGCAGTTCTTC; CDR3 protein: CASSLLAGSLNEQFF
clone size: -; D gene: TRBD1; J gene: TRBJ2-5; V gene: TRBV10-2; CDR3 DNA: TGCGCCAGCAGTGGCCCGGGACAGGGTGGCGAGACCCAGTACTTC; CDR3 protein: CASSGPGQGGETQYF
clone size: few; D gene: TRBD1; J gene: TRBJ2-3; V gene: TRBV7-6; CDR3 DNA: TGTGCCAGCAGAAGAACAGGGGGCGCAGTGACAGATACGCAGTATTTT; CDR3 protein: CASRRTGGAVTDTQYF
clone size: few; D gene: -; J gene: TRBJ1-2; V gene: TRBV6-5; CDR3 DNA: TGTGCCAGCAGGGGGACAATTTCTGACTATGGCTACACCTTC; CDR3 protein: CASRGTISDYGYTF
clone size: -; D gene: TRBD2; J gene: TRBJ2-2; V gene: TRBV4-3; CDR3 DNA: TGCGCCAGCAGCCAAGATAGACCGGGACTAGTGAACACCGGGGAGCTGTTTTTT; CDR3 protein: CASSQDRPGLVNTGELFF
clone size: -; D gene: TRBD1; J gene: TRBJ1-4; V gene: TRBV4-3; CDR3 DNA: TGCGCCAGCAGCCAAGTGGACAGGGCTGAAAAACTGTTTTTT; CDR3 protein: CASSQVDRAEKLFF
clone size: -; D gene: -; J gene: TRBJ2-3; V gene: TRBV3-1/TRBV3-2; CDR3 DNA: TGTGCCAGCAGCCGCTGGAGCGGAGATACGCAGTATTTT; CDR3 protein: CASSRWSGDTQYF
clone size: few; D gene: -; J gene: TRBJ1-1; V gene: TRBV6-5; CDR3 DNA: TGTGCCAGCAGTACACAAGCGCCCACTGAAGCTTTCTTT; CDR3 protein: CASSTQAPTEAFF
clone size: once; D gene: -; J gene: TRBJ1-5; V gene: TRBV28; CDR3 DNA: TGTGCCAGCCTTGTTGCCCCAGTGGGCGTAAGTCAGCCCCAGCATTTT; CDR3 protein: CASLVAPVGVSQPQHF
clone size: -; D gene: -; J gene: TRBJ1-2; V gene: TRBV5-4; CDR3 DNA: TGTGCCAGCAGTCCCATAACGGGAGGCTACACCTTC; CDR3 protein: CASSPITGGYTF
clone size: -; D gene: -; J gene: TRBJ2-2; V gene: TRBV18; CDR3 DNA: TGTGCCAGCTCACCATCCAGGTCAACCGGGGAGCTGTTTTTT; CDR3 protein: CASSPSRSTGELFF
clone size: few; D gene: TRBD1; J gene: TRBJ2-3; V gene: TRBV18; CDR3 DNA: TGTGCCAGCTCACTATTGACAGGGGGCCAAGATACGCAGTATTTT; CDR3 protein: CASSLLTGGQDTQYF
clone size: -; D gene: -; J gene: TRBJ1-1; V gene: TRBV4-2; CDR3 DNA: TGTGCCAGCAGCCAAGCCGGGCAGGGCACTGAAGCTTTCTTT; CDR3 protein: CASSQAGQGTEAFF
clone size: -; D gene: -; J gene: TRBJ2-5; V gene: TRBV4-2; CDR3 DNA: TGTGCCAGCAGCCAAGAGCTGACAGAATCGGAGACCCAGTACTTC; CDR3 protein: CASSQELTESETQYF
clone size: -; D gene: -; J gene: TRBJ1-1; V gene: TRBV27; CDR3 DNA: TGTGCCAGCAGTTTATCGTGGGGGGGGAGAATACAAAACGCTGAAGCTTTCTTT; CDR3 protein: CASSLSWGGRIQNAEAFF
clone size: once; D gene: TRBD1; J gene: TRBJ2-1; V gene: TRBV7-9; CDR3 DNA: TGTGCCAGCAGCTTAGTAAGCCCGGGACAGGGGTCCTACAATGAGCAGTTCTTC; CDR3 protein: CASSLVSPGQGSYNEQFF
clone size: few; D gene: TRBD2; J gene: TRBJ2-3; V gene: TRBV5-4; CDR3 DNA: TGTGCCAGCAGCTTGGGGACTAGCCTCCGAAGCACAGATACGCAGTATTTT; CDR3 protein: CASSLGTSLRSTDTQYF
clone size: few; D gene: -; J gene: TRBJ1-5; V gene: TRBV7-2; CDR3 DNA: TGTGCCAGCAGCGCGGGGGGACCTCAGCCCCAGCATTTT; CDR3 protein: CASSAGGPQPQHF
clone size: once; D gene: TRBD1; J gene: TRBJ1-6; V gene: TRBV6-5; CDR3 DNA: TGTGCCAGCAGGGACAGGGGATCACCCCTCCACTTT; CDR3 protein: CASRDRGSPLHF
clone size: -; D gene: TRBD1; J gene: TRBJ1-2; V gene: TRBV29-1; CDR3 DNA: TGCAGCGTCAGCCCTGGGACAGGTCTTGGCTACACCTTC; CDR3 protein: CSVSPGTGLGYTF
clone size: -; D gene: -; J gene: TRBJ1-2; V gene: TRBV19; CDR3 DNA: TGTGCCAGTAGTCCTAGCGGACAGAGCCTCTATGGCTACACCTTC; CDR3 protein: CASSPSGQSLYGYTF
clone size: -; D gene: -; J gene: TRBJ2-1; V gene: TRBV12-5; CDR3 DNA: TGTGCTAGTGGTTTGGTAAGCTACCGGAATGAGCAGTTCTTC; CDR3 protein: CASGLVSYRNEQFF
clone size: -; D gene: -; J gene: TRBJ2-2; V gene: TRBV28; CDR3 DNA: TGTGCCAGCAGGGGAGGGAACACCGGGGAGCTGTTTTTT; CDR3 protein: CASRGGNTGELFF
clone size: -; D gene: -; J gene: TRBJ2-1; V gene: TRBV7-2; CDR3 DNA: TGTGCCAGCAGCAGGACAAATTACAATGAGCAGTTCTTC; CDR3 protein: CASSRTNYNEQFF
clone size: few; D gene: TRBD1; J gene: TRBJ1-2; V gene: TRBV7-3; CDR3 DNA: TGTGCCAGCAGCTCACGGGACAGCGCCTCCGGCTACACCTTC; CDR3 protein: CASSSRDSASGYTF
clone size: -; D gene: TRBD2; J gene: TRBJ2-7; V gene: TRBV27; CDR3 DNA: TGTGCCAGCGCCGGGGGGGAGACCGAAGGACGGATCTACGAGCAGTACTTC; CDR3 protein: CASAGGETEGRIYEQYF
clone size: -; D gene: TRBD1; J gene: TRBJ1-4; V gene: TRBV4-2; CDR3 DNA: TGTGCCAGCAGCCCCAGACAGGGGAGGGCAACTAATGAAAAACTGTTTTTT; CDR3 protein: CASSPRQGRATNEKLFF
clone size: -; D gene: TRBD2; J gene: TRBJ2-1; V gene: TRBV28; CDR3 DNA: TGTGCCAGCAGTTTGCCACCGGGACTAGGAGACAATGAGCAGTTCTTC; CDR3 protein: CASSLPPGLGDNEQFF
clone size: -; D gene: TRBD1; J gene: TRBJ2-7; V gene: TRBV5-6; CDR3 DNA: TGTGCCAGCAGCGTAACAGGGGTGCCCGCCTACGAGCAGTACTTC; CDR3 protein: CASSVTGVPAYEQYF
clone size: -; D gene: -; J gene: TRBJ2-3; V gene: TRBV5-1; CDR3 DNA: TGCGCCAGCAGCTTCGCTCATCCCGCTCTAGGCCGAGAGCCAGATACGCAGTATTTT; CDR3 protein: CASSFAHPALGREPDTQYF
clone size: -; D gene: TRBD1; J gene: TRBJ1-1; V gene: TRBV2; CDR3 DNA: TGTGCCAGCAGTGGACGGGGACAGGGTGAAGCTTTCTTT; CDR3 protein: CASSGRGQGEAFF
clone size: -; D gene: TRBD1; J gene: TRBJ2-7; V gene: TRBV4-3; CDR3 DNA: TGCGCCAGCAGCCAACGAAACTCAGGGGGCTTCGAGCAGTACTTC; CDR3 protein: CASSQRNSGGFEQYF
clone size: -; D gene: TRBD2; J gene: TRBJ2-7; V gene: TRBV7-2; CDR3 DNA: TGTGCCAGCAGGCCTACTAGCGACTACTACGAGCAGTACTTC; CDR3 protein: CASRPTSDYYEQYF